This is a list of T cell receptor beta chains from one sample in a study of T cells after posttransplantation cyclophosphamide. Assay used: immunoSEQ multiplex PCR; TCRdb lists only in-frame clones, some missing. The sample consists of 9,000 to 13,000 clones, around four fifths of them appearing once. Sequenced here: PBMCs, sampled around 2,000 days after allogeneic stem cell transplant with posttransplant cyclophosphamide. The receptors derive from a female patient aged 50-59 years who received an allogeneic stem cell transplant from a related donor, was CMV-positive, and had no GVHD. Some T cells may trace back to the graft donor. Both conserved end residues are part of each CDR3. A D gene is named only where the DNA matches it firmly. Clone size is given for some rows only: seen once, a few or many times, or a class if the clone is expanded.

NA	TRBJ2-3	TRBD2	TRBV7-9	CASSFRTSGRAGTDTQYF	TGTGCCAGCAGCTTCCGGACTAGCGGGAGAGCCGGCACAGATACGCAGTATTTT
NA	TRBJ2-3	TRBD2	TRBV7-9	CASSLAGASGSADTQYF	TGTGCCAGCAGCTTAGCGGGGGCTAGCGGGAGTGCAGATACGCAGTATTTT
NA	TRBJ2-3	TRBD2	TRBV5-1	CASSLGLAGGQDTQYF	TGCGCCAGCAGCTTGGGGTTAGCGGGAGGGCAAGATACGCAGTATTTT
few	TRBJ1-2	NA	TRBV11-2	CASSLGADYGYTF	TGTGCCAGCAGCTTAGGCGCGGATTATGGCTACACCTTC
NA	TRBJ2-7	NA	TRBV7-9	CASSSTGGTPSYEQYF	TGTGCCAGCAGCTCCACAGGTGGGACTCCTTCCTACGAGCAGTACTTC
NA	TRBJ2-7	TRBD2	TRBV19	CASSRLAGGYEQYF	TGTGCCAGTAGTCGGCTAGCGGGAGGCTACGAGCAGTACTTC
NA	TRBJ2-4	NA	TRBV14	CASSQENSGTKNIQYF	TGTGCCAGCAGCCAAGAGAATAGCGGTACCAAAAACATTCAGTACTTC
NA	TRBJ1-2	NA	TRBV28	CASSLLAGQGYTF	TGTGCCAGCAGTTTACTGGCAGGGCAAGGCTACACCTTC
once	TRBJ1-3	NA	TRBV30	CAWSPGFGNTIYF	TGTGCCTGGAGTCCAGGGTTCGGAAACACCATATATTTT
NA	TRBJ2-6	NA	TRBV5-1	CASSLGASGANVLTF	TGCGCCAGCAGCTTAGGAGCCTCTGGGGCCAACGTCCTGACTTTC
NA	TRBJ2-1	TRBD2	TRBV5-1	CASSLGGTSVYNEQFF	TGCGCCAGCAGCTTGGGAGGGACTAGCGTCTACAATGAGCAGTTCTTC
few	TRBJ2-1	TRBD2	TRBV2	CASRRLAEFNEQFF	TGTGCCAGCAGAAGGCTAGCGGAATTCAATGAGCAGTTCTTC
NA	TRBJ2-5	TRBD2	TRBV30	CAWSLAGGRGETQYF	TGTGCCTGGAGTTTAGCGGGAGGAAGGGGCGAGACCCAGTACTTC
NA	TRBJ2-5	NA	TRBV7-9	CASSWDSSETQYF	TGTGCCAGCAGCTGGGACTCTTCGGAGACCCAGTACTTC
NA	TRBJ1-5	NA	TRBV19	CASSLQKNQPQHF	TGTGCCAGTAGTCTGCAGAAGAATCAGCCCCAGCATTTT
NA	TRBJ1-1	NA	TRBV28	CASTTWEGVEAFF	TGTGCCAGCACCACTTGGGAGGGGGTTGAAGCTTTCTTT
NA	TRBJ1-1	TRBD1	TRBV19	CASSSRTGVEAFF	TGTGCCAGTAGTAGCAGGACAGGGGTTGAAGCTTTCTTT
NA	TRBJ1-5	NA	TRBV28	CASSCRGPGPQHF	TGTGCCAGCAGTTGCCGGGGTCCTGGGCCCCAGCATTTT
NA	TRBJ2-4	TRBD1	TRBV7-2	CASSPQGAPAKNIQYF	TGTGCCAGCAGCCCGCAGGGGGCCCCAGCCAAAAACATTCAGTACTTC
NA	TRBJ2-7	TRBD1	TRBV28	CASRPSDRDEQYF	TGTGCCAGCAGACCTTCCGACAGGGACGAGCAGTACTTC
NA	TRBJ1-2	TRBD1	TRBV6-5	CASTDYRGYGYTF	TGTGCCAGCACCGATTACAGGGGTTATGGCTACACCTTC
NA	TRBJ2-1	NA	TRBV6-5	CASSLGTPPYNEQFF	TGTGCCAGCAGCCTCGGGACTCCCCCTTACAATGAGCAGTTCTTC
NA	TRBJ2-2	TRBD1	TRBV7-2	CASSLGQGAMNTGELFF	TGTGCCAGCAGCTTAGGCCAGGGGGCTATGAACACCGGGGAGCTGTTTTTT
NA	TRBJ1-1	TRBD1	TRBV6-5	CASSYQTGDGTEAFF	TGTGCCAGCAGTTACCAAACAGGGGACGGCACTGAAGCTTTCTTT
NA	TRBJ2-7	NA	TRBV6-5	CASSYVGGSSYEQYF	TGTGCCAGCAGTTACGTGGGGGGAAGCTCCTACGAGCAGTACTTC
NA	TRBJ2-7	NA	TRBV27	CASSPHPTDPYEQYF	TGTGCCAGCAGCCCGCACCCAACAGACCCCTACGAGCAGTACTTC
NA	TRBJ2-1	NA	TRBV29-1	CSGATWDEQFF	TGCAGCGGGGCTACCTGGGATGAGCAGTTCTTC
NA	TRBJ2-7	NA	TRBV27	CASSLELGDEQYF	TGTGCCAGCAGTTTAGAGCTAGGAGACGAGCAGTACTTC